These 21 T cell receptor beta chains originate from one sample sequenced in a study of T cell responses to AZD1222 COVID-19 vaccine. Clones were sequenced by immunoSEQ multiplex PCR, and TCRdb holds only the in-frame ones, with some missing. The sample lists some 200,000 clones; about nine tenths were seen once. The sequencing used peripheral blood, collected on day 0 of AZD1222 vaccination. The receptors derive from an adult in good health.

The gene calls are TRBV6-5 and TRBJ2-1, with 8 bases lining up with TRBD2. This CDR3 is built from 15 residues. Germline loops: CDR1 MNHEY, CDR2 SVGAGI. The junction had 12 bases not matched to a gene; V was cut back by 6 bases and J by 8 bases. CDR3 bases: TGTGCCAGCAGCCAACGGGGTAGCGGGACGCATGAGCAGTTCTTC. It yields the protein CASSQRGSGTHEQFF.

Details on this clone: At one end the junction does not follow the germline gene, possibly because of a read error. This rearrangement joins TRBV28 to TRBJ2-2; maybe TRBD2 (5 bases). CDR3 length equals 14 residues. Germline V CDR1 and CDR2: MDHEN, SYDVKM. The chain's CDR3 is CTSRRSGGAGELFF. The CDR3 coding sequence is TGTACCAGCAGGAGGAGCGGAGGCGCCGGGGAGCTGTTTTTT.

V and J are TRBV7-9 and TRBJ1-5; TRBD1 matches 9 bases. V gave up 4 bases and J gave up 5 bases; unmatched junction bases: 12. Germline loops: CDR1 SEHNR, CDR2 FQNEAQ (reference sequence). This CDR3 has 17 amino acids. CDR3 sequence reads: CASSSGTGIGVDQPQHF. CDR3 bases: TGTGCCAGCAGCTCAGGGACAGGGATAGGGGTCGATCAGCCCCAGCATTTT.

The CDR3, as DNA: TGTGCCAGCAGCACCAGGACAGGGGGCAGCCCTAACTATGGCTACACCTTC. It yields the protein CASSTRTGGSPNYGYTF. The chain employs TRBV21-1 and TRBJ1-2; TRBD1, as called in the table, went unchecked against the DNA. TRBV21-1 is flagged as a pseudogene. The CDR3 is made up of 17 amino acids.

The CDR3: CASSSVSTDTQYF. Written as DNA, the CDR3 is TGTGCCAGCAGCTCGGTCAGCACAGATACGCAGTATTTT. The chain combines TRBV7-9 with TRBJ2-3; unclear D gene. Germline values: CDR1 SEHNR, CDR2 FQNEAQ (reference sequence). This CDR3 has 13 residues. V was cut by 4 bases and J by 0 bases, with 5 bases left in between.

CDR3 residues: CASSLVWGHYNEQFF. Here the CDR3 DNA reads TGTGCCAGCAGTTTGGTGTGGGGGCACTACAATGAGCAGTTCTTC. The chain recombines TRBV27 with TRBJ2-1; tentative D call: TRBD1 (6 bases). Germline V CDR1 and CDR2: MNHEY, SMNVEV (reference sequence). This CDR3 is 15 amino acids long. The germline V and J ends were trimmed by 3 bases and 3 bases, with 12 bases remaining between them.

This sequence joins TRBV21-1 and TRBJ2-7; the listed D gene, TRBD1, was not tested against the DNA. TRBV21-1 is annotated as a pseudogene. The CDR3 covers 13 residues. CDR3 bases: TGTGCCAGCACACAGGGGACATCCTACGAGCAGTACTTC. Translating it yields CASTQGTSYEQYF.

Note on this clone: Other DNA sequences in this specimen translate into the identical CDR3. V usage is TRBV15 and J usage is TRBJ1-1; D is possibly TRBD1 (6 bases). CDR1 is LNHNV and CDR2 is YYDKDF in the germline V gene (reference sequence). This CDR3 region has 12 residues. Trimming took 0 bases from V and 7 from J, leaving 6 bases between them. The DNA for the CDR3 is TGTGCCACCAGCAGAGACAGGGGTGAAGCTTTCTTT. Protein sequence: CATSRDRGEAFF.

This chain joins TRBV6-5 and TRBJ2-7; possibly TRBD1 for D (6 bases). Germline V gives CDR1 MNHEY, CDR2 SVGAGI. The ends were cut back, 4 bases at V and 1 base at J, with 11 bases in the middle. CDR3 length: 14 residues. The CDR3 coding sequence is TGTGCCAGCAGTTCCACAGGGTCGTCCTACGAGCAGTACTTC. Protein sequence: CASSSTGSSYEQYF.

The V gene is TRBV6-2 or TRBV6-3, the J gene TRBJ2-1, with D perhaps TRBD1 (6 bases). The ends were cut back, 5 bases at V and 0 bases at J, with 17 bases in the middle. CDR1 MNHEY and CDR2 SVGEGT come from the germline V gene. This CDR3 has 17 amino acids. This CDR3 is CASSRPGVRSSYNEQFF. Written as DNA, the CDR3 is TGTGCCAGCAGTCGCCCAGGGGTAAGGAGCTCCTACAATGAGCAGTTCTTC.

The chain is built from TRBV4-3 and TRBJ2-1, with D hard to call. This CDR3 has 14 amino acids. V dropped 0 bases and J dropped 8 bases, with 11 bases sitting between them. The germline gives CDR1 LGHNA, CDR2 YSLEER. This chain's CDR3 is CASSQDSKGHEQFF. CDR3 nucleotides: TGCGCCAGCAGCCAAGATTCGAAGGGTCATGAGCAGTTCTTC.

V gene TRBV18 combines with J gene TRBJ1-5, with TRBD1 as a possible D gene (5 bases). The ends were cut back, 6 bases at V and 3 bases at J, with 21 bases in the middle. Germline V gives CDR1 KGHSH, CDR2 LQKENI. CDR3 length equals 17 residues. The CDR3 loop reads CASSPGASRVINQPQHF. CDR3 DNA: TGTGCCAGCTCCCCGGGTGCCAGCAGGGTAATCAATCAGCCCCAGCATTTT.

The genes are TRBV5-5 and TRBJ1-3, with D perhaps matching TRBD1 (5 bases). The CDR3 is made up of 14 amino acids. Germline lookup yields CDR1 SGHKS and CDR2 YYEKEE (reference sequence). Trimming left V 6 bases short and J 0 bases short, with 10 bases between. The CDR3 here is CASTLGRSGNTIYF. DNA for the CDR3: TGTGCCAGCACCCTGGGGCGCTCTGGAAACACCATATATTTT.

V and J are TRBV5-1 and TRBJ2-1, with 10 positions matching TRBD2. CDR3 length: 15 residues. The V gene's germline CDR1 is SGHRS and CDR2 YFSETQ. Trimming removed 4 bases from V and 3 bases from J; junction bases left unmatched: 4. The CDR3 coding sequence is TGCGCCAGCAGCCGGACTAGCGGAGTCTACAATGAGCAGTTCTTC. Residues: CASSRTSGVYNEQFF.

The chain recombines TRBV28 with TRBJ1-6, with unresolved D. Trimming removed 1 base from V and 8 bases from J, with 12 bases in between. Germline lookup yields CDR1 MDHEN and CDR2 SYDVKM. The length of the CDR3 is 15 residues. The CDR3 loop is CASSLSGPHHSPLHF. DNA of the CDR3: TGTGCCAGCAGTTTATCAGGTCCACACCATTCACCCCTCCACTTT. Using reference TRBV28 and TRBJ1-6 for the parts outside the CDR3, the full variable domain is DVKVTQSSRYLVKRTGEKVFLECVQDMDHENMFWYRQDPGLGLRLIYFSYDVKMKEKGDIPEGYSVSREKKERFSLILESASTNQTSMYLCASSLSGPHHSPLHFGNGTRLTVT.

The chain couples TRBV2 to TRBJ2-7; 11 nucleotides agree with TRBD2. The CDR3 contains 17 residues. CDR1 and CDR2 from the germline V gene are SNHLY and FYNNEI. V lost 7 bases and J lost 0; bases outside the gene matches: 11. The CDR3 spells CASNKGGTSGDSYEQYF. The CDR3 bases are TGTGCCAGCAATAAAGGGGGGACTAGCGGCGACTCCTACGAGCAGTACTTC.

The table lists this clone with a count of one. The rearrangement links TRBV5-1 to TRBJ2-5, with TRBD2 matching over 10 bases. Germline V lookup: CDR1 SGHRS, CDR2 YFSETQ. This CDR3 contains 15 residues. V was clipped by 2 bases and J by 5 bases; unmatched bases: 6. The chain's CDR3 is CASSLLAGIGETQYF. The CDR3 DNA sequence: TGCGCCAGCAGCTTACTAGCGGGGATAGGGGAGACCCAGTACTTC.

The V gene is TRBV29-1, the J gene TRBJ1-1; tentative D call: TRBD1 (5 bases). V lost 2 bases to trimming and J lost 1 base, with 11 bases between them. Germline assignment: CDR1 SQVTM and CDR2 ANQGSEA. The CDR3 totals 14 residues. CDR3 protein: CSVEHGAGNTEAFF. CDR3 bases: TGCAGCGTTGAACACGGGGCCGGGAACACTGAAGCTTTCTTT.

The chain recombines TRBV7-7 with TRBJ2-1; D may be TRBD1 or TRBD2 (5 bases each). The germline V gene has CDR1 SSHAT and CDR2 FNYEAQ (reference sequence). The ends were cut back, 5 bases at V and 8 bases at J, with 16 bases in the middle. The CDR3 has 14 residues. The CDR3 is CASSPRSGTDEQFF. The CDR3 DNA reads as TGTGCCAGCAGCCCAAGGTCAGGGACCGATGAGCAGTTCTTC.

V is TRBV7-9 and J is TRBJ1-3; 7 nucleotides align to TRBD1. This CDR3 region has 17 residues. Per germline, CDR1 SEHNR and CDR2 FQNEAQ (reference sequence). The trim removed 0 bases at V and 0 bases at J, leaving 5 bases unmatched. The CDR3: CASSLAQGQLSGNTIYF. The CDR3, as DNA: TGTGCCAGCAGCTTAGCCCAGGGACAGCTCTCTGGAAACACCATATATTTT.

V usage is TRBV5-4 and J usage is TRBJ2-7, with 7 bases that match TRBD2. CDR3 size: 17 residues. With V trimmed by 5 bases and J by 0 bases, 14 bases remained unmatched. Germline CDR1 reads SGHNT; CDR2 reads YYREEE (reference sequence). DNA for the CDR3: TGTGCCAGCAGTTTATCGACAAGCGGGACTGGCTCCTACGAGCAGTACTTC. This encodes CASSLSTSGTGSYEQYF.